The entry that follows covers one T cell receptor beta chain sequence. Its target antigen remains unknown. No much larger clone exists at a distance of one base, and base qualities are not known. One collaborating source in Seattle enrolled patients during active infection and followed them longitudinally through the course of disease. Each collaborating institution followed its own protocols to collect whole blood in K2EDTA tubes. For TCRbeta analysis, collaborators shipped samples as frozen whole blood, isolated PBMCs, or DNA extracted from either of those sample types. Measured from the cysteine to the phenylalanine, the CDR3 is 13 residues long. The entry retains the CDR3 DNA only, 39 bases that are in frame from base 1. The CDR1 and CDR2 encoded by the germline V gene are SGHTA and FQGNSA. Relative to germline, V is missing 3 bases and J is missing 5 bases, with 3 bases of the junction outside any gene match.

TCRbeta CDR3 regions were amplified from genomic DNA by means of the immunoSEQ Assay, a bias-controlled multiplex PCR. Regarding the original processing steps: Nucleated cell counts per sample were estimated from amplification of reference gene primers within the assay. To quantify the absolute abundance of each unique TCRbeta CDR3 rearrangement, sequence reads were collapsed and filtered. Productive Simpson clonality was computed per sample as the square root of Simpson's diversity index over productive rearrangements. The table comes from immuneACCESS by way of TCRdb, which keeps in-frame sequences with V and J called. Part of the clones is missing from these tables; in studies checked, under half for an unresolved V gene and the rest for unknown reasons. V and J calls and clone size come straight from that table; D and trimming were deduced from the DNA. This sample gives some 300,000 clones in total; around 92% of them show up just once. The ten largest clones add up to roughly 1.9% of the sample.

The data were obtained in a study of blood T cell repertoires in COVID-19 (TCRdb year 2020). As for the study more broadly: Collaborator samples came from the United States, Italy and Spain and covered acute and convalescent phases of COVID-19. The samples were drawn from two sources: the first 160 participants of the ongoing ImmuneRACE study, and over 1,000 subjects contributed by 6 global collaborators. Where available, HLA class I and class II types were obtained from metadata supplied by the sample provider rather than from assay-based typing. A de-identified subject ID, COVID-19 status, age in years and sex were almost always included in the sample metadata. The repertoires were released in a freely available public database meant as a resource for research on the immune response to SARS-CoV-2. The prospective study material was composed of cDNA or gDNA derived from T cells, B-cell-depleted T cells, or PBMCs. Deeply sampled blood TCRbeta repertoires from subjects exposed to, actively infected with, or recovered from COVID-19 were included in the dataset.

Findings and caveats that apply to the study as a whole: How much clinical and demographic metadata was included differed by source and by participant, and the metadata was provided uncurated.

The sample comprised peripheral blood. The V gene is TRBV7-2 and the J gene is TRBJ1-2; 7 nucleotides in the junction match TRBD1. The source of this sequence is a woman under 40 with COVID-19, enrolled during active disease. The CDR3 is CASSLDRSYGYTF. The DNA reads TGTGCCAGCAGCTTGGACAGGTCTTATGGCTACACCTTC.